These 17 T cell receptor beta chains originate from one sample sequenced in a study of blood T cell repertoires in COVID-19. Assay: immunoSEQ multiplex PCR; the TCRdb copy retains only in-frame clones and omits some. The top ten hold 7% to 9% of the sample, which has more than 200,000 clones, over 75% seen once. Sequencing was carried out using PBMCs or T cells enriched from blood (not recorded which). Receptors originate from a man younger than 45 in a cohort exposed to, infected with or recovered from COVID-19 (not recorded which).

The genes are TRBV18 and TRBJ2-5, with 10 bases that match TRBD1. With 3 bases clipped from V and 2 bases from J, the junction kept 6 bases outside the gene matches. This CDR3 is 16 amino acids long. CDR1 KGHSH and CDR2 LQKENI come from the germline V gene. The CDR3 loop is CASSPAGTGAQETQYF. The CDR3 DNA is TGTGCCAGCTCACCCGCCGGGACAGGGGCTCAAGAGACCCAGTACTTC.

This clone showed up just once. This chain uses TRBV28 with TRBJ1-2; TRBD1 aligns across 7 bases. Per the germline V gene, CDR1 is MDHEN and CDR2 is SYDVKM. The ends lost 10 bases at V and 4 bases at J; junction bases unmatched: 12. This CDR3 spans 14 amino acids. The CDR3 DNA reads TGTGCCATCCTCGATAAGACAGGGAGCTATGGCTACACCTTC. Protein: CAILDKTGSYGYTF.

CDR3 sequence: CASSQTGEAFF. CDR3 DNA: TGTGCCAGCAGCCAGACAGGCGAAGCTTTCTTT. The chain couples TRBV7-6 to TRBJ1-1; maybe TRBD1 (6 bases). V lost 5 bases and J lost 8, with 9 bases in between. This CDR3 spans 11 amino acids. Germline-derived CDR1 and CDR2 are SGHVS and FNYEAQ. Combining the CDR3 with reference TRBV7-6 and TRBJ1-1 gives the whole variable domain GAGVSQSPRYKVTKRGQDVALRCDPISGHVSLYWYRQALGQGPEFLTYFNYEAQQDKSGLPNDRFSAERPEGSISTLTIQRTEQRDSAMYRCASSQTGEAFFGQGTRLTVV.

This chain connects TRBV24-1 to TRBJ1-4; unclear D gene. The CDR3 is made up of 15 amino acids. The germline CDR1 and CDR2 sequences are KGHDR and SFDVKD. With 4 bases removed from V and 6 bases from J, the gap between germline ends came to 14 bases. DNA for the CDR3: TGTGCCACCAGTGACCCTAGAAAGGCGGATGAAAAACTGTTTTTT. Encoded protein: CATSDPRKADEKLFF.

The chain combines TRBV3-1 (or the pseudogene TRBV3-2) with TRBJ1-5; tentative D call: TRBD1 (6 bases). Trimming pared 5 bases from V and 6 bases from J, leaving 14 bases between. This CDR3 contains 14 residues. Per germline, CDR1 LGHDT and CDR2 YNNKEL (reference sequence). The CDR3, as DNA: TGTGCCAGCAGCGACAGATGGGGGCCTCAGCCCCAGCATTTT. Translated: CASSDRWGPQPQHF.

The rearrangement links TRBV29-1 to TRBJ1-2; D possibly corresponds to TRBD1 (6 bases). The CDR3 length is 13 residues. With 6 bases removed from V and 4 bases from J, the gap between germline ends came to 15 bases. The germline gives CDR1 SQVTM, CDR2 ANQGSEA. This chain's CDR3 is CSVFTGYGYGYTF. The CDR3 nucleotides read TGCAGCGTATTTACAGGGTACGGCTATGGCTACACCTTC. The whole variable domain, remainder taken from reference TRBV29-1 and TRBJ1-2, is SAVISQKPSRDICQRGTSLTIQCQVDSQVTMMFWYRQQPGQSLTLIATANQGSEATYESGFVIDKFPISRPNLTFSTLTVSNMSPEDSSIYLCSVFTGYGYGYTFGSGTRLTVV.

The chain couples TRBV19 to TRBJ2-3; 9 nucleotides line up with TRBD2. The CDR3 totals 15 residues. Germline CDR1 and CDR2: LNHDA and SQIVND (reference sequence). V shed 7 bases and J 4 bases; nucleotides not matched to a gene: 9. The CDR3 region has the DNA TGTGCCAGTAAGGCTAGCGGGATAGGGGCAGATACGCAGTATTTT. Its protein is CASKASGIGADTQYF. Combining the CDR3 with reference TRBV19 and TRBJ2-3 gives the whole variable domain DGGITQSPKYLFRKEGQNVTLSCEQNLNHDAMYWYRQDPGQGLRLIYYSQIVNDFQKGDIAEGYSVSREKKESFPLTVTSAQKNPTAFYLCASKASGIGADTQYFGPGTRLTVL.

This clone was seen a single time. The gene calls are TRBV6-5 and TRBJ1-2, with D possibly matching TRBD1 (5 bases). Germline loops: CDR1 MNHEY, CDR2 SVGAGI. Trimming removed 0 bases at V and 6 bases at J, with 14 bases between. The CDR3 is 15 residues long. The CDR3 reads CASSYSGIRENGYTF. CDR3 bases: TGTGCCAGCAGTTACTCGGGGATCAGGGAAAATGGCTACACCTTC.

V and J are TRBV5-1 and TRBJ1-1, with 9 positions matching TRBD1. Germline lookup yields CDR1 SGHRS and CDR2 YFSETQ. The J segment lost 1 base and the V segment lost 4 bases, leaving 11 bases of the junction unmatched. The CDR3 runs to 17 residues. CDR3 DNA: TGCGCCAGCAGCCTAAACGCCAACAGGGGGCCGAACACTGAAGCTTTCTTT. Translated: CASSLNANRGPNTEAFF.

CDR3 DNA sequence: TGTGCCAGCAGCTTAGCCGCAGGGTCGGGTTCACCCCTCCACTTT. Translating it yields CASSLAAGSGSPLHF. The chain has TRBV7-2 and TRBJ1-6; D may be TRBD1 (5 bases). The CDR3 length is 15 residues. The germline V gene has CDR1 SGHTA and CDR2 FQGNSA. Trimming left V 0 bases short and J 9 bases short, with 12 bases between. Using reference TRBV7-2 and TRBJ1-6 for the parts outside the CDR3, the full variable domain is GAGVSQSPSNKVTEKGKDVELRCDPISGHTALYWYRQSLGQGLEFLIYFQGNSAPDKSGLPSDRFSAERTGGSVSTLTIQRTQQEDSAVYLCASSLAAGSGSPLHFGNGTRLTVT.

This chain links TRBV28 with TRBJ2-5; the match to TRBD1 covers 9 bases. V lost 4 bases, J lost 3 bases, and 6 bases stayed unmatched. The CDR3 has 15 amino acids. Germline V gene lookup returns CDR1 MDHEN and CDR2 SYDVKM. CDR3 region: CASSSRQGGKETQYF. CDR3 nucleotide sequence: TGTGCCAGCAGTTCGCGACAGGGGGGCAAAGAGACCCAGTACTTC.

The chain has TRBV3-1 (or the pseudogene TRBV3-2) and TRBJ2-1, with 13 bases fitting TRBD2. Germline V gene lookup returns CDR1 LGHDT and CDR2 YNNKEL (reference sequence). This CDR3 spans 18 amino acids. The junction had 12 bases not matched to a gene; V was cut back by 2 bases and J by 8 bases. This chain's CDR3 is CASSQPSGGLAGDHEQFF. The CDR3 nucleotides are TGTGCCAGCAGCCAACCCAGCGGAGGACTAGCGGGAGATCATGAGCAGTTCTTC.

V usage is TRBV9 and J usage is TRBJ2-3; 13 bases are a match to TRBD2. Germline-derived CDR1 and CDR2 are SGDLS and YYNGEE. V gave up 4 bases and J gave up 4 bases; unmatched junction bases: 6. The CDR3 has 16 amino acids. The CDR3 sequence: CASSPGTSGVSDTQYF. Written as DNA, the CDR3 is TGTGCCAGCAGCCCTGGGACTAGCGGGGTCTCAGATACGCAGTATTTT.

The chain employs TRBV6-5 and TRBJ1-2, with 9 positions matching TRBD1. Per the germline V gene, CDR1 is MNHEY and CDR2 is SVGAGI. CDR3 size: 14 residues. J gave up 4 bases and V 6 bases, and 6 bases lay outside the gene matches. CDR3 in DNA: TGTGCCAGCAGCCAGACGACAGGGGGCTATGGCTACACCTTC. Its protein product is CASSQTTGGYGYTF.

J is TRBJ2-3 and V is TRBV6-2 or TRBV6-3; 12 positions agree with TRBD2. The germline CDR1 and CDR2 sequences are MNHEY and SVGEGT. This CDR3 comprises 17 residues. The V gene end was trimmed by 0 bases and the J gene end by 5 bases; junction bases not matched to a gene: 6. The CDR3 protein is CASSYSQLAGGGDTQYF. The CDR3 bases are TGTGCCAGCAGTTACTCCCAACTAGCGGGAGGAGGAGATACGCAGTATTTT.

This rearrangement joins TRBV7-6 to TRBJ1-3; TRBD1 matches at 7 bases. Germline trimming cut 5 bases from V and 2 bases from J; bases unmatched to any gene: 6. The germline V gene encodes CDR1 SGHVS and CDR2 FNYEAQ. The CDR3 is made up of 15 amino acids. CDR3 residues: CASSRKQGPGNTIYF. In DNA form, the CDR3 reads TGTGCCAGCAGCCGTAAACAGGGGCCTGGAAACACCATATATTTT.

This chain uses TRBV5-1 with TRBJ1-1; D not certain. The CDR3 is 15 amino acids. V was pared by 0 bases and J by 1 base, with 10 bases between. The V gene's germline CDR1 is SGHRS and CDR2 YFSETQ. The CDR3 reads CASSLASRSNTEAFF. The CDR3 DNA follows: TGCGCCAGCAGCTTGGCGAGCCGGTCGAACACTGAAGCTTTCTTT.